Sequencing of this T cell receptor beta chain was carried out in a study of blood T cell repertoires in COVID-19. Looking at the study overall: Whether acute or convalescent, the COVID-19 samples came from the United States, Italy and Spain. From T cells, B-cell-depleted T cells, or PBMCs came the material, which was cDNA or gDNA.

The germline gives CDR1 MGHRA, CDR2 YSYEKL. The CDR3 contains 15 residues. With V trimmed by 4 bases and J by 4 bases, 7 bases remained unmatched. Original processing notes: Scientists estimated how many nucleated cells there were by amplifying reference gene primers. Clones were read by immunoSEQ multiplex PCR, and TCRdb kept only the in-frame ones, dropping some. V, J and clone size were drawn from that table, and D and trimming were deduced from the DNA. Of around 100,000 clones in the sample, 88% are singletons; the top ten hold about 5.3%. This chain uses TRBV4-1 with TRBJ2-5, with 9 bases fitting TRBD1. The sequence was obtained from a human donor in a cohort sampled during active COVID-19. Sequenced: peripheral blood. The CDR3 DNA is TGCGCCAGCAGCCTGGGGGACAGGGAATCAGAGACCCAGTACTTC. Translation: CASSLGDRESETQYF.